These 32 T cell receptor beta chains were sequenced from one sample in a study of blood T cells in healthy people across ages. With a J-beta primer mix and a sample-barcoded 5' primer, a second PCR ran about 6 to 11 cycles. TCRdb recomputed calls from the 5' RACE reads with MiXCR, one row per CDR3 protein. The sample holds around 1,500,000 distinct CDR3 sequences, 42% seen once. Sequencing used blood. These receptors all stem from a woman between 18 and 29 years old in good health.

In its sample, this clonotype was seen a few times. The chain has TRBV2 and TRBJ2-7; D remains unclear. The V end was cut by 2 bases, the J end by 2 bases, with 10 bases between. The V gene's germline CDR1 is SNHLY and CDR2 FYNNEI. The length of the CDR3 is 14 residues. CDR3 bases: TGTGCCAGCAGTGAAATACAATCCCCCTACGAGCAGTACTTC. It is translated as CASSEIQSPYEQYF.

This clonotype was found once. The genes are TRBV7-9 and TRBJ2-4; D possibly corresponds to TRBD1 (5 bases). Trimming shortened V by 5 bases and J by 3 bases, and 14 bases separated the two germline ends. The germline gives CDR1 SEHNR, CDR2 FQNEAQ (reference sequence). This CDR3 has 15 amino acids. The CDR3 DNA is TGTGCCAGCAGCCACCAGGGATCGGACAAAAACATTCAGTACTTC. Its translation: CASSHQGSDKNIQYF.

This clonotype was found many times. The chain recombines TRBV29-1 with TRBJ2-3; D is uncertain. Trimming removed 8 bases at V and 3 bases at J, with 6 bases between. Germline V gene lookup returns CDR1 SQVTM and CDR2 ANQGSEA. The CDR3 covers 10 residues. The CDR3 spells CSTRTDTQYF. The CDR3, as DNA: TGCAGCACCAGGACAGATACGCAGTATTTT.

The gene calls are TRBV27 and TRBJ2-3, with 11 bases lining up with TRBD1. The CDR3 covers 17 residues. CDR1 MNHEY and CDR2 SMNVEV come from the germline V gene (reference sequence). The J segment lost 6 bases and the V segment lost 4 bases, leaving 12 bases of the junction unmatched. The CDR3 nucleotides read TGTGCCAGCAGTTGGTCCTCGGGACAGGGGGTGAAGGATACGCAGTATTTT. Its translation: CASSWSSGQGVKDTQYF.

V is TRBV12-3 or TRBV12-4 and J is TRBJ2-3; TRBD2 aligns across 10 bases. The CDR3 length is 16 residues. The V gene end was trimmed by 6 bases and the J gene end by 4 bases; junction bases not matched to a gene: 10. The CDR3 loop is CASRTAGGLSADTQYF. CDR3 bases: TGTGCCAGCAGGACAGCGGGGGGGCTGAGCGCAGATACGCAGTATTTT.

This clonotype showed up just a few times. The V gene is TRBV20-1, the J gene TRBJ2-1; 11 bases map to TRBD2. Per germline, CDR1 DFQATT and CDR2 SNEGSKA (reference sequence). The V gene end was trimmed by 4 bases and the J gene end by 7 bases; junction bases not matched to a gene: 9. The CDR3 spans 15 residues. The CDR3 DNA sequence: TGCAGTGCTATCGATAGCGGGAGGGCCCCAAATGAGCAGTTCTTC. Protein sequence: CSAIDSGRAPNEQFF.

This clonotype has more than one count but fewer than ten. The J gene is TRBJ2-7, the V gene TRBV6-5, with D perhaps matching TRBD2 (5 bases). V gave up 4 bases and J gave up 2 bases, with 12 bases separating them. Germline V lookup: CDR1 MNHEY, CDR2 SVGAGI. The CDR3 extends over 14 amino acids. The CDR3 DNA follows: TGTGCCAGCAGTTCTCCGGACGGGGCCTACGAGCAGTACTTC. Translating it yields CASSSPDGAYEQYF.

This clonotype was recorded a few times. The chain carries TRBV9 and TRBJ2-7, with 10 nucleotides matching TRBD2. The CDR3 is made up of 16 amino acids. CDR1 is SGDLS, CDR2 YYNGEE, per germline. The V gene end was trimmed by 2 bases and the J gene end by 1 base; junction bases not matched to a gene: 6. The CDR3 DNA reads TGTGCCAGCAGCGTCGAGACTAGCGGGCCTTCCTACGAGCAGTACTTC. Encoded protein: CASSVETSGPSYEQYF.

The chain is built from TRBV9 and TRBJ2-3; 8 bases fit TRBD2. This CDR3 is 15 amino acids long. Unmatched junction bases numbered 6, after V lost 2 bases and J lost 4 bases. From germline, CDR1 is SGDLS and CDR2 YYNGEE. In DNA, the CDR3 is TGTGCCAGCAGCGTCGTCGGGGGGGAGGCAGATACGCAGTATTTT. This gives the protein CASSVVGGEADTQYF.

Details on this clonotype: This may be a read error: a much more frequent sequence differs by one nucleotide. This chain links TRBV7-2 with TRBJ2-7, with TRBD2 matching over 7 bases. V was pared by 4 bases and J by 7 bases, with 13 bases of the junction left unmatched. This CDR3 is built from 15 residues. Germline V gene lookup returns CDR1 SGHTA and CDR2 FQGNSA. CDR3 nucleotide sequence: TGTGCCAGCAGCTCTGGACGAGCGGGAATGGGGGAGCAGTACTTC. The encoded protein is CASSSGRAGMGEQYF.

The chain couples TRBV28 to TRBJ1-5; D not resolved. Germline loops: CDR1 MDHEN, CDR2 SYDVKM. The CDR3 consists of 14 residues. V shed 6 bases and J shed 7 bases, with 16 bases lying between them. Written as DNA, the CDR3 is TGTGCCAGCAGACAGCCGAGCGTTGGACAGCCCCAGCATTTT. It specifies CASRQPSVGQPQHF.

The chain combines TRBV27 with TRBJ2-5; TRBD1 aligns across 7 bases. The CDR3 covers 15 residues. The germline CDR1 and CDR2 sequences are MNHEY and SMNVEV (reference sequence). Unmatched junction bases numbered 18, after V lost 6 bases and J lost 11 bases. The CDR3 sequence: CASSLGTEPYNEQYF. CDR3 in DNA: TGTGCCAGCAGCTTAGGGACAGAGCCTTACAATGAGCAGTACTTC.

V and J are TRBV5-5 and TRBJ2-1; 13 bases fit TRBD2. Germline values: CDR1 SGHKS, CDR2 YYEKEE (reference sequence). V lost 3 bases, J lost 8 bases, and 5 bases stayed unmatched. CDR3 size: 15 residues. CDR3 region: CASSSTSGRVDEQFF. CDR3 DNA: TGTGCCAGCAGCTCTACTAGCGGGAGGGTTGATGAGCAGTTCTTC.

The chain has TRBV12-3 or TRBV12-4 and TRBJ2-1; 8 bases align to TRBD2. V was clipped by 6 bases and J by 3 bases; unmatched bases: 7. This CDR3 is built from 15 residues. The CDR3 nucleotides are TGTGCCAGCAGGGCCGGGACTAGATTCTACAATGAGCAGTTCTTC. Amino acid sequence: CASRAGTRFYNEQFF.

The sample holds a few counts of this clonotype. The chain joins TRBV3-1 to TRBJ1-2, with 10 bases identical to TRBD1. Germline CDR1 LGHDT, CDR2 YNNKEL (reference sequence). This CDR3 region has 19 residues. With 2 bases clipped from V and 8 bases from J, the junction kept 20 bases outside the gene matches. As DNA, the CDR3 is TGTGCCAGCAGCCAAAAAGAGGGACGGACAGGGGGAATGCCAGTCGGCTACACCTTC. Its translation is CASSQKEGRTGGMPVGYTF.

The chain carries TRBV20-1 and TRBJ2-1, with TRBD1 as a possible D gene (6 bases). The V end was cut by 6 bases, the J end by 8 bases, with 20 bases between. In germline, CDR1 is DFQATT, CDR2 SNEGSKA (reference sequence). The CDR3 contains 14 residues. The CDR3 nucleotides are TGCAGTGCCCCAACACAGGGTCCATTTTATGAGCAGTTCTTC. Protein sequence: CSAPTQGPFYEQFF.

In the case of this clonotype: An end of the junction does not agree with germline; a read error may underlie this. The chain links TRBV27 to TRBJ2-3; TRBD2 matches 14 bases. This CDR3 comprises 17 residues. Germline-derived CDR1 and CDR2 are MNHEY and SMNVEV (reference sequence). The CDR3 region has the DNA TGTGCCGGCAGTCTCACGGGGACTAGCGGGAGATCGGATACGCAGTATTTT. This translates into CAGSLTGTSGRSDTQYF.

This sequence joins TRBV20-1 and TRBJ2-7, with TRBD2 matching over 11 bases. CDR1 is DFQATT, CDR2 SNEGSKA, per germline (reference sequence). This CDR3 comprises 16 residues. The ends lost 1 base at V and 1 base at J; junction bases unmatched: 6. The CDR3 here is CSARAYGTSGSYEQYF. In nucleotides, the CDR3 is TGCAGTGCTAGAGCCTATGGGACTAGCGGATCCTACGAGCAGTACTTC.

Points on this clonotype: The junction differs from germline at one of its ends, possibly a read error. This chain joins TRBV29-1 and TRBJ2-5; D is undetermined. Germline CDR1 reads SQVTM; CDR2 reads ANQGSEA. There are 9 residues in the CDR3. CDR3 protein: CSVEDPSAF. CDR3 DNA sequence: TGCAGCGTTGAAGACCCCAGCGCATTC. The whole variable domain, remainder taken from reference TRBV29-1 and TRBJ2-5, is SAVISQKPSRDICQRGTSLTIQCQVDSQVTMMFWYRQQPGQSLTLIATANQGSEATYESGFVIDKFPISRPNLTFSTLTVSNMSPEDSSIYLCSVEDPSAFGPGTRLLVL.

The chain is built from TRBV5-8 and TRBJ2-7; TRBD2 matches at 8 bases. The J call is uncertain, as TRBJ2-5 better fits the DNA end. The germline gives CDR1 SGHTS, CDR2 YDEGEE. The length of the CDR3 is 15 residues. In DNA form, the CDR3 reads TGTGCCAGCAGCCCGCCCGGGACTAGAGGAGAGACCCAGTACTTC. This gives the protein CASSPPGTRGETQYF.

The gene calls are TRBV24-1 and TRBJ2-5; D tentatively fits TRBD1 or TRBD2 (6 bases each). Germline V lookup: CDR1 KGHDR, CDR2 SFDVKD. The length of the CDR3 is 12 residues. V was clipped by 8 bases and J by 11 bases, with 17 bases between them. DNA for the CDR3: TGTGCCACCAAGATAACTAGCCAGGGGCAGTACTTC. This sequence encodes CATKITSQGQYF.

Concerning this clonotype: Relative to the germline gene, one junction end is altered; a read error may explain this. The chain carries TRBV27 and TRBJ2-1; D is uncertain. Germline assignment: CDR1 MNHEY and CDR2 SMNVEV (reference sequence). The CDR3 extends over 16 amino acids. The CDR3 is CASSLRTAPRENEQFF. The DNA of the CDR3 is TGTGCCAGTAGTTTGAGGACGGCCCCCCGAGAGAATGAGCAGTTCTTC.

The table lists this clonotype with a few counts. This chain uses TRBV7-9 with TRBJ1-1; D not certain. CDR3 length: 13 amino acids. V gave up 5 bases and J gave up 0 bases, with 7 bases separating them. Germline lookup yields CDR1 SEHNR and CDR2 FQNEAQ (reference sequence). CDR3 sequence reads: CASSVKMNTEAFF. As DNA, the CDR3 is TGTGCCAGCAGCGTAAAGATGAACACTGAAGCTTTCTTT. The variable domain in full, completed from reference TRBV7-9 and TRBJ1-1, reads DTGVSQNPRHKITKRGQNVTFRCDPISEHNRLYWYRQTLGQGPEFLTYFQNEAQLEKSRLLSDRFSAERPKGSFSTLEIQRTEQGDSAMYLCASSVKMNTEAFFGQGTRLTVV.

This clonotype was recorded once. The rearrangement links TRBV4-1 to TRBJ2-7; D is perhaps TRBD2 (5 bases). From germline, CDR1 is MGHRA and CDR2 YSYEKL. Trimming removed 3 bases from V and 2 bases from J, with 11 bases in between. The CDR3 is made up of 14 amino acids. The CDR3 sequence: CASSQRADAYEQYF. In DNA form, the CDR3 reads TGCGCCAGCAGCCAGCGAGCGGATGCCTACGAGCAGTACTTC.

J is TRBJ2-2 and V is TRBV7-8; 8 nucleotides align to TRBD1. This CDR3 contains 16 residues. J lost 5 bases, V lost 0 bases, and 5 bases had no gene match. Germline V CDR1 and CDR2: SGHVS, FQNEAQ. CDR3 sequence: CASSLAVRDRTGELFF. CDR3 coding DNA: TGTGCCAGCAGCTTAGCCGTCCGGGACAGGACCGGGGAGCTGTTTTTT.

The chain couples TRBV27 to TRBJ2-4; 9 nucleotides match TRBD1. Matching the DNA end better, TRBJ2-7 makes the J call doubtful. The CDR3 is 15 amino acids. Germline CDR1 and CDR2: MNHEY and SMNVEV (reference sequence). In nucleotides, the CDR3 is TGTGCCAGCAGTTTATATGGGACAGGGTCATCCGAGCAGTACTTC. Translating it yields CASSLYGTGSSEQYF.

The chain employs TRBV20-1 and TRBJ2-7; D is undetermined. The CDR3 covers 12 residues. V was shortened by 4 bases and J by 6 bases, with 13 bases between the two germline ends. Germline assignment: CDR1 DFQATT and CDR2 SNEGSKA (reference sequence). CDR3 bases: TGCAGTGCTAAGCTTAAGGAGTTCGAGCAGTACTTC. This codes for CSAKLKEFEQYF.

This clonotype was counted between two and nine times. CDR3 amino acids: CASSPRTGRATDTQYF. DNA for the CDR3: TGTGCCAGCAGTCCTCGGACAGGGCGGGCAACAGATACGCAGTATTTT. The V and J genes are TRBV27 and TRBJ2-3, with TRBD1 matching 8 bases. Germline CDR1 MNHEY, CDR2 SMNVEV (reference sequence). V shed 5 bases and J 3 bases; nucleotides not matched to a gene: 10. This CDR3 comprises 16 residues.

This chain connects TRBV3-1 to TRBJ2-5, with a tentative D call TRBD2 (6 bases). Germline CDR1 reads LGHDT; CDR2 reads YNNKEL (reference sequence). V lost 5 bases and J 4 bases, leaving 14 bases between the germline ends. The CDR3 consists of 14 residues. CDR3 loop: CASSNGRERETQYF. CDR3 in DNA: TGTGCCAGCAGCAATGGACGGGAGAGAGAGACCCAGTACTTC.

This clonotype was seen repeatedly, ten times or more. A read error is possible here, since a much larger clone lies one base away. This sequence joins TRBV3-1 and TRBJ2-1; TRBD2 aligns across 10 bases. Germline values: CDR1 LGHDT, CDR2 YNNKEL (reference sequence). This CDR3 has 15 amino acids. V was clipped by 1 base and J by 14 bases; unmatched bases: 11. The CDR3 is CASSQVLAGVFAEFF. DNA for the CDR3: TGTGCCAGCAGCCAAGTTCTAGCGGGGGTTTTTGCTGAGTTCTTC.

About this clonotype: Relative to the germline gene, one junction end is altered; a read error may explain this. The V call is TRBV27, the J call TRBJ1-2, with 8 bases fitting TRBD1. The CDR3 contains 13 residues. CDR1 and CDR2 from the germline V gene are MNHEY and SMNVEV (reference sequence). DNA of the CDR3: TGTGCCAGCAGTTTCTGGGCAGGGGGCGGCTGCACCTTC. This sequence encodes CASSFWAGGGCTF.

CDR3 in DNA: TGTGCTAGTGGTTTGTCGAAAACAGGGGGGCAAAAGACCCAGTTCTTC. Encoded protein: CASGLSKTGGQKTQFF. V is TRBV12-5 and J is TRBJ2-1; 8 nucleotides align to TRBD1. The V gene's germline CDR1 is LGHNT and CDR2 FRNRAP. V lost 2 bases to trimming and J lost 13 bases; unmatched junction nucleotides: 16. This CDR3 contains 16 residues.